This T cell receptor (beta chain) was sequenced in a study of blood T cell repertoires in COVID-19. Study-wide background: COVID-19 samples, acute and convalescent, were from the United States, Italy and Spain. The analysed material was cDNA or gDNA that came from T cells, B-cell-depleted T cells, or PBMCs.

Methods used by the authors: Nucleated cell number was recorded as an estimate derived from reference gene primer amplification. Only in-frame clones appear in the TCRdb table, and some are missing; sequencing was by immunoSEQ multiplex PCR. From that table come the V and J calls and clone size; the DNA was used to work out D and trimming. The table lists around 160,000 clones, roughly 90% of them singletons, with roughly a sixth in the top ten. The CDR3 is 15 residues long. The V end was cut by 3 bases, the J end by 0 bases, with 12 bases between. Germline CDR1 MNHEY, CDR2 SMNVEV (reference sequence).

This clonotype was sampled from a man between 60 and 75 years old with active or convalescent COVID-19. The sample comprised peripheral blood. The chain carries TRBV27 and TRBJ2-7; D might be TRBD1 (5 bases). The CDR3 coding sequence is TGTGCCAGCAGTTTCGTGGCAGGGAACTCCTACGAGCAGTACTTC. Its translation: CASSFVAGNSYEQYF.